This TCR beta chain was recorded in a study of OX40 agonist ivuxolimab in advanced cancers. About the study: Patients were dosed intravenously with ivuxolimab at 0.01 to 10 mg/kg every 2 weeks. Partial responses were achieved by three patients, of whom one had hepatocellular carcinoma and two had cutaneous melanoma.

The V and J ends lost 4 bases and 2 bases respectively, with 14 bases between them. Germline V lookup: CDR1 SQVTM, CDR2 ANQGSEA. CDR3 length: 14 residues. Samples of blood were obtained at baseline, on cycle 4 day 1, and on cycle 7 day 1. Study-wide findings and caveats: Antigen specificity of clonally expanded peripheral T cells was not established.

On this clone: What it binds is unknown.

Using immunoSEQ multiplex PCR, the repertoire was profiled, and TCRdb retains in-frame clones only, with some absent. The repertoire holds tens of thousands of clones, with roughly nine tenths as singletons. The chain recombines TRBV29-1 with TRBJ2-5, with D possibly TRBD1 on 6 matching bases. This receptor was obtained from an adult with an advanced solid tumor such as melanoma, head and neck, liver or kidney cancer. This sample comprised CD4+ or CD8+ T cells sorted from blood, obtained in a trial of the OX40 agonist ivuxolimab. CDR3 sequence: CSVVIRTDQETQYF. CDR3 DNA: TGCAGCGTTGTTATTCGGACAGATCAAGAGACCCAGTACTTC. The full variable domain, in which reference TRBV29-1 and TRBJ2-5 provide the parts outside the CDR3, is SAVISQKPSRDICQRGTSLTIQCQVDSQVTMMFWYRQQPGQSLTLIATANQGSEATYESGFVIDKFPISRPNLTFSTLTVSNMSPEDSSIYLCSVVIRTDQETQYFGPGTRLLVL.